Below, one T cell receptor (beta chain) is given with its context. This clonotype was counted between two and nine times. The specificity of this receptor is unknown. No base qualities exist here, and no much larger clone lies one base off it. These data come from a study of patients and donors after allogeneic stem cell transplantation (dated by TCRdb to the early 2020s). The library relied on RT-PCR. Sequencing was performed on a NextSeq 550. Using fastp at Q25 and MiXCR, TCRdb reprocessed the public reads and kept productive beta chains. Rows matching on CDR3 protein sequence are summarized as one entry with the most common DNA and genes. This sample holds over 350,000 distinct CDR3 sequences; 16% were observed only once. Roughly 7.2% of the sample goes to the ten largest clones. Including the terminal cysteine and phenylalanine, the CDR3 comprises 14 residues. Only the CDR3 portion is preserved as DNA: 42 bases, with reading frame beginning at the first base.

This chain joins TRBV21-1 to TRBJ2-7; TRBD1, as called in the table, went unchecked against the DNA. TRBV21-1 is classified as a pseudogene. The sequence was obtained from a human donor who was either an allogeneic HSCT recipient or a stem cell or donor lymphocyte infusion donor (not recorded which). It is not recorded whose cells these are; they may come from a transplant donor. Sequenced sample: blood, either unsorted or a sorted T cell fraction (not recorded which). The DNA sequence is given as TGTGCCAGCAGCAAAGTGGACAGTTCCTACGAGCAGTACTTC. Translated, this is CASSKVDSSYEQYF.